This T cell receptor (beta chain) was captured by sequencing in a study of identical twins. TCRdb analysed the 5' RACE reads with MiXCR anew, one entry per CDR3 protein. Altogether about 520,000 distinct CDR3 sequences are present, 20% to 25% being singletons, with the ten largest covering 0.91%. Germline CDR1 is KGHSH and CDR2 is LQKENI. The junction had 4 bases not matched to a gene; V was cut back by 5 bases and J by 1 base. CDR3 size: 14 residues. The same data also contributed to another study, on T cells expressing NK-cell markers.

The chain carries TRBV18 and TRBJ2-5; the match to TRBD2 covers 7 bases. The receptor's source is a woman aged 18-35 years in good health. Sequenced: CD4+ T cells sorted from blood. This CDR3 is CASSSSGPQETQYF. The CDR3 region has the DNA TGTGCCAGCTCATCTAGCGGACCCCAAGAGACCCAGTACTTC.